This T cell receptor (beta chain) was sequenced in a study of T cells expressing NK-cell markers. Study-level background: Sorted CD3+CD56+NKG2C+, CD3+CD56+NKG2C- and CD3+CD56-NKG2C+ T-cell subsets were beta-chain profiled.

Notes on the study in general: Six of the donors carried dominant NKG2C+ clonotypes that took up roughly 1.0-8% of their CD8+ T cells.

Concerning this clonotype: The antigen is unknown.

TCRdb re-called the 5' RACE reads and catalogs CDR3 proteins one per entry, DNA excluded. The sample includes 200,000 to 300,000 distinct CDR3 sequences. In germline, CDR1 is MDHEN, CDR2 SYDVKM. The CDR3 totals 14 residues. The sequence came from a man younger than 30 in good health. V and J are TRBV28 and TRBJ1-2. Sequencing input: blood T cells: a sorted CD56 or NKG2C T cell subset, CD4+ or CD8+ T cells, or bulk PBMC T cells (not recorded which). CDR3 sequence: CASSLGMRGYGYTF.